There are many counts of the clone carrying this TCR beta chain. What it binds is not known. Template material for amplifying TCR beta CDR3 regions consisted of RNA transcripts. Researchers ran a first-round RT-PCR on the TCR CDR3 using the HTBI primer set. TCRdb re-called the multiplex PCR reads through MiXCR, storing one row per CDR3 protein. The sample shows approximately 600,000 distinct CDR3 sequences, more than 11% of them seen only once. The data stem from a study of T cells in Graves' hyperthyroidism and ophthalmopathy. Clinical symptoms, serum thyroxine, TRAb, thyroid ultrasound and orbital computed tomography established diagnosis. Germline V gives CDR1 SNHLY, CDR2 FYNNEI. This CDR3 spans 15 amino acids. V lost 8 bases, J lost 0 bases, and 16 bases lay in between. Study results and caveats: Before onset, ophthalmopathy was predicted by the model a median approximately 6.6 months earlier.

The rearrangement joins TRBV2 to TRBJ1-2; D is undetermined. This TCR was recovered from a woman aged 25-40 years with Graves' hyperthyroidism that later progressed to Graves' ophthalmopathy. The material sequenced was blood. The CDR3 bases are TGTGCCAGCGTACTCCACCGCGAAGCTAACTATGGCTACACCTTC. It is translated as CASVLHREANYGYTF.